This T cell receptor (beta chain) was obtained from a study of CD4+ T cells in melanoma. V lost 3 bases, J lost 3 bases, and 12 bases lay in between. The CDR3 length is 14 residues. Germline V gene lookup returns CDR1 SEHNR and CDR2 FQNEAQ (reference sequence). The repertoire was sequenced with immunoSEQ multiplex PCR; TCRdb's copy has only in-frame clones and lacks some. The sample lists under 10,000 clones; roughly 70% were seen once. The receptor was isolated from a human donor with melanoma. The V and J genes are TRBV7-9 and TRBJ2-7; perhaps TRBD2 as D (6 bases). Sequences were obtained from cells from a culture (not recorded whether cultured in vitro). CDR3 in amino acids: CASSLANGGYEQYF. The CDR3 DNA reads TGTGCCAGCAGCTTGGCGAACGGGGGCTACGAGCAGTACTTC.